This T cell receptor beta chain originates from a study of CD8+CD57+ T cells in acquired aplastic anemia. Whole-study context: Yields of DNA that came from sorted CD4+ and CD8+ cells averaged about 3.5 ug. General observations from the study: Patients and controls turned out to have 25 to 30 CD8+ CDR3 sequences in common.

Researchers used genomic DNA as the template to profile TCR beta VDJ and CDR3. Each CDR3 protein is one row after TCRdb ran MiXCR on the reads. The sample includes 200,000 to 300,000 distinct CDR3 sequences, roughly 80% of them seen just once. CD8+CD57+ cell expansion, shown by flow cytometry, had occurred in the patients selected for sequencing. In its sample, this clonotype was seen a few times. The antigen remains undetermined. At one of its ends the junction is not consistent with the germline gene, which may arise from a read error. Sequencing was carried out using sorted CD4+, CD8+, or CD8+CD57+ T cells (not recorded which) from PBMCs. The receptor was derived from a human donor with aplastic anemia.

CDR3 DNA sequence: TGTGCCAGCAGCATAGGCAGAGGTCCCGATACCCAGTACTTT. It translates to CASSIGRGPDTQYF. The genes are TRBV15 and TRBJ2-5; D remains unclear. This CDR3 comprises 14 residues. Germline V lookup: CDR1 LNHNV, CDR2 YYDKDF (reference sequence).